This entry features one TCR beta chain sequence. There are 15 residues in the CDR3. V shed 1 base and J shed 0 bases, with 9 bases lying between them. Germline V CDR1 and CDR2: LGHDT, YNNKEL (reference sequence). Methods used by the authors: From reference gene primer amplification, estimates of nucleated cell counts were derived. Data came from immunoSEQ multiplex PCR; TCRdb stores just in-frame clones and leaves some out. The DNA gave D and trimming, while V, J and clone size come from that table. In the table there are 380,000 or so clones, more than 75% of which are singletons. The sample belongs to a study of blood T cell repertoires in COVID-19. The overall study: The samples span acute and convalescent COVID-19 from the United States, Italy and Spain. PBMCs, B-cell-depleted T cells, or T cells provided the cDNA or gDNA that made up the material.

Donors were grouped by their self-reported clinical history. The source of this sequence is a woman aged 25 to 39 with acute COVID-19. The sequenced sample consisted of PBMCs or T cells enriched from blood (not recorded which). The rearrangement uses TRBV3-1 (or the pseudogene TRBV3-2) and TRBJ1-2; D remains ambiguous. The CDR3 is CASSQVSWPNYGYTF. CDR3 DNA: TGTGCCAGCAGCCAAGTTTCGTGGCCTAACTATGGCTACACCTTC.